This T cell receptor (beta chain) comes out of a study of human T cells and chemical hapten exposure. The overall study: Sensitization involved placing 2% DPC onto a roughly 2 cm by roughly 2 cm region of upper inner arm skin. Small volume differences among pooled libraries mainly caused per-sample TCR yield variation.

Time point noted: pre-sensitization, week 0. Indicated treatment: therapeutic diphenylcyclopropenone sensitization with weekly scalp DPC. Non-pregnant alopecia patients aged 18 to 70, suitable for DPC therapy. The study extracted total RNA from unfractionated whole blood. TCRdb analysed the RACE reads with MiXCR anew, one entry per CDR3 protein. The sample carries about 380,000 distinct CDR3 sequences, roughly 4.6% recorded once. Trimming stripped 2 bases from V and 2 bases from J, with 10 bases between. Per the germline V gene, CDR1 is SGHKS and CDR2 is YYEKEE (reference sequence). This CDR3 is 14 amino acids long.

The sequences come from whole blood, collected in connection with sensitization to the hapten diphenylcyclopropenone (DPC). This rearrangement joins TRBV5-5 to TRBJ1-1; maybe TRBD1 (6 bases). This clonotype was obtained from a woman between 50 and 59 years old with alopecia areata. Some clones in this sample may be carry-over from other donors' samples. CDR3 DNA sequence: TGTGCCAGCAGCTTCAACAGGGAAAACACTGAAGCTTTCTTT. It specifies CASSFNRENTEAFF.